This T cell receptor beta chain came from a study of response to subunit inactivated influenza vaccine. Whole-study findings and limits: Authors suggested that a seasonal influenza vaccination recruits few new T cells each time.

The trim removed 1 base at V and 5 bases at J, leaving 1 base unmatched. Per the germline V gene, CDR1 is GTSNPN and CDR2 is SVGIG (reference sequence). CDR3 length: 13 residues. TCRdb used MiXCR to reprocess the RT-PCR reads, holding one entry per CDR3 protein. The sample consists of 500,000 or so distinct CDR3 sequences, approximately 17% of them appearing once. This clonotype was picked up a small number of times. Its antigen remains unknown. The chain employs TRBV30 and TRBJ1-1; 10 nucleotides agree with TRBD1. The sample here was CD4+ T cells sorted from PBMCs, taken about 24 months after vaccination. The TCR sequence derives from a man aged 45 to 70 who received an inactivated influenza vaccine. CDR3 protein: CAWSGTGGTEAFF. The CDR3 region has the DNA TGTGCCTGGAGTGGGACAGGGGGAACTGAAGCTTTCTTT.